One and the same sample provided the 3 T cell receptor beta chains below, sequenced in a study of shared clonotypes between healthy human individuals. Profiling relied on immunoSEQ multiplex PCR, and the TCRdb table lists in-frame clones only, not all of them. The sample gives 470,000 or so clones, around 80% of which show up once; 12% is in the top ten. Source material: PBMCs. These receptors came from a woman aged 40 to 49 in good health. Some clones in this sample may be carry-over from other donors' samples.

The chain joins TRBV11-2 to TRBJ2-7; 10 bases are shared with TRBD2. V trimming: 3 bases; J trimming: 2 bases; junction bases outside the gene matches: 4. The CDR3 spans 15 residues. Per germline, CDR1 SGHAT and CDR2 FQNNGV. The chain's CDR3 is CASSLFSGGTYEQYF. CDR3 DNA sequence: TGTGCCAGCAGCTTGTTTAGCGGGGGGACCTACGAGCAGTACTTC.

The chain joins TRBV10-1 to TRBJ1-5; maybe TRBD1 (6 bases). The CDR3 consists of 12 residues. Germline V gives CDR1 WNHNN, CDR2 SYGVQD (reference sequence). V was trimmed by 3 bases and J by 8 bases, leaving 8 bases between them. The CDR3 sequence is CASSDPGEPQHF. In DNA form, the CDR3 reads TGCGCCAGCAGTGATCCAGGGGAGCCCCAGCATTTT.

The V call is TRBV7-9, the J call TRBJ2-7; D may be TRBD2 (6 bases). This CDR3 has 14 residues. Trimming took 2 bases from V and 1 from J, leaving 9 bases between them. Germline CDR1 SEHNR, CDR2 FQNEAQ (reference sequence). CDR3 in amino acids: CASSLFGSSYEQYF. DNA for the CDR3: TGTGCCAGCAGCTTATTCGGGAGTTCCTACGAGCAGTACTTC. Variable domain in full (rest from reference TRBV7-9 and TRBJ2-7): DTGVSQNPRHKITKRGQNVTFRCDPISEHNRLYWYRQTLGQGPEFLTYFQNEAQLEKSRLLSDRFSAERPKGSFSTLEIQRTEQGDSAMYLCASSLFGSSYEQYFGPGTRLTVT.